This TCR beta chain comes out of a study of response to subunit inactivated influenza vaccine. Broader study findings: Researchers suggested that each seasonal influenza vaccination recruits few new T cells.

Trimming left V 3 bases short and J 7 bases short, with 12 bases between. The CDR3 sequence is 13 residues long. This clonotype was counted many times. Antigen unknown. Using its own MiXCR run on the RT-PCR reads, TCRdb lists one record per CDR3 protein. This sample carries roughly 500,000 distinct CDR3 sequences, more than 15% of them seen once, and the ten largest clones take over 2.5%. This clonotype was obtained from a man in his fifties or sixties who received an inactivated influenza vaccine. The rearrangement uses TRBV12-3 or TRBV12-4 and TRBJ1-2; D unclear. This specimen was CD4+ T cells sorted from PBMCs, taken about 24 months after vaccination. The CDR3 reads CASSFPEAAGYTF. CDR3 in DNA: TGTGCCAGCAGTTTCCCTGAGGCCGCTGGCTACACCTTC.